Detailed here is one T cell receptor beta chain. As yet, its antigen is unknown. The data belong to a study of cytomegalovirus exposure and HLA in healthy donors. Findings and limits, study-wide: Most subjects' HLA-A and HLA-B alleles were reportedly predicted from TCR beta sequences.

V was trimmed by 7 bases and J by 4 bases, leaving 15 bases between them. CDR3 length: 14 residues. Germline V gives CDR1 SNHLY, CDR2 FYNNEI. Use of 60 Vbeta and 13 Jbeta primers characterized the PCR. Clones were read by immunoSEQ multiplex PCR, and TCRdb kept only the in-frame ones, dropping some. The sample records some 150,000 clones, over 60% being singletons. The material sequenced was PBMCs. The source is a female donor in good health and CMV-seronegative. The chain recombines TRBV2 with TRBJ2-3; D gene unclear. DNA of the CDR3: TGTGCCAGCATCCGGGTCCGCTTTCCAGATACGCAGTATTTT. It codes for CASIRVRFPDTQYF.